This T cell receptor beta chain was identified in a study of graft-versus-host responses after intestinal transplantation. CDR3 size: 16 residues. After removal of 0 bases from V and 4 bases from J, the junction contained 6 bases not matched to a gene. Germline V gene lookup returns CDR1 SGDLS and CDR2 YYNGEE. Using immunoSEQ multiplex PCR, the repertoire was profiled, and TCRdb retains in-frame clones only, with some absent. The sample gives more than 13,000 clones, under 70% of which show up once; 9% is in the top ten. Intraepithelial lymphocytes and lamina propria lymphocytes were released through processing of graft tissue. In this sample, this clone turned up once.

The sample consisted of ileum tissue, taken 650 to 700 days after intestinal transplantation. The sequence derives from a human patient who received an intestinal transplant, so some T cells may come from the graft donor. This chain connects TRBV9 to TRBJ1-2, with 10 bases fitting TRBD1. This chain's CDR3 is CASSVDGGTGVYGYTF. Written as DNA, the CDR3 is TGTGCCAGCAGCGTAGATGGGGGGACAGGGGTCTATGGCTACACCTTC.